This T cell receptor (beta chain) was found in a study of blood T cell repertoires in COVID-19 (dated by TCRdb to the early 2020s). For context, the study as a whole: Samples from collaborators originated in the United States, Italy and Spain and spanned both the acute and convalescent phases of COVID-19. A de-identified subject ID, COVID-19 status, age in years and sex were almost always included in the sample metadata. Samples were obtained from the ongoing ImmuneRACE study (first 160 participants) and from about 1,300 subjects provided by 6 global collaborators. Where available, HLA class I and class II types were taken from metadata supplied by the sample provider and were not determined by assay-based typing. The prospective study material was composed of cDNA or gDNA derived from T cells, B-cell-depleted T cells, or PBMCs. The repertoires were made available in a free public database intended to serve as a resource for research on the immune response to SARS-CoV-2. Deeply sampled blood TCRbeta repertoires from subjects exposed to, actively infected with, or recovered from COVID-19 were included in the dataset. Summary of the overall study and its limitations: Clinical and demographic metadata were provided uncurated, with the amount varying by source and participant.

From the cysteine up to the phenylalanine, the CDR3 has a length of 14 residues. The only DNA kept is the CDR3, 42 bases in frame from the first base. At the junction V is shortened by 1 base and J by 5 bases; bases outside the gene matches: 4. CDR1 SGHRS and CDR2 YFSETQ are derived from the germline V gene. Whole blood was collected in K2EDTA tubes by collaborating institutions according to the institutions' own protocols. For TCRbeta analysis, collaborators shipped samples in one of three forms: frozen whole blood, isolated PBMCs, or DNA extracted from either of those sample types. TCRbeta CDR3 regions were amplified from genomic DNA using the immunoSEQ Assay, a bias-controlled multiplex PCR. The original methods were these. The number of nucleated cells in each sample was estimated from the amplification of reference gene primers within the assay. To quantify the absolute abundance of each unique TCRbeta CDR3 rearrangement, sequence reads were collapsed and filtered. For each sample, productive Simpson clonality was calculated as the square root of Simpson's diversity index over productive rearrangements. The source is immuneACCESS, and TCRdb retained only in-frame sequences with V and J called. Part of the clones is not carried over; for the studies checked, unresolved V genes explain less than half of this, and the remainder is unexplained. The V and J calls and clone size are taken from that table; D and trimming were inferred from the DNA. The sample table shows 140,000 to 150,000 clones, and under 85% are seen once. Of the sample, roughly 8.7% falls within the top ten clones.

Points on this clone: What this receptor recognizes is not known. Within one base of it there is no much larger clone, and no base qualities were kept.

Sequences were obtained from peripheral blood. The TCR originated in a man aged 50 to 60 with active or convalescent COVID-19. The chain employs TRBV5-1 and TRBJ1-1; 8 central bases correspond to TRBD1. CDR3 region: CASSLQGASTEAFF. In nucleotide form, the sequence is TGCGCCAGCAGCTTGCAGGGGGCTTCTACTGAAGCTTTCTTT.